The next 15 T cell receptor beta chains were all read from a single sample in a study of blood T cells in healthy people across ages (dated by TCRdb to between 2015 and 2016). Library preparation used 5' RACE. The sequencing machine was an Illumina HiSeq 2500. A second about 7 to 11 cycle PCR used a sample-barcoded 5' primer and a J-beta primer mix. TCRdb trimmed the raw reads at Q25, called clones with MiXCR and kept productive beta chains. Every entry covers one CDR3 protein and lists the most common genes and DNA from its rows. The sample profile shows 900,000 to 950,000 distinct CDR3 sequences; about 28% of them were found once. The top ten constitute approximately 10% of the sample. This sample also appeared in a second study, on T cells of mothers and their children.

The sample comprised blood. The receptors derive from a woman in her thirties or forties in good health.

The chain combines TRBV5-1 with TRBJ1-4; the D is unclear. Germline CDR1 is SGHRS and CDR2 is YFSETQ. CDR3 length: 15 residues. Trimming took 0 bases from V and 6 from J, leaving 12 bases between them. This CDR3 reads CASSLEVGFDEKLFF. The CDR3 coding sequence is TGCGCCAGCAGCTTGGAAGTGGGGTTTGATGAAAAACTGTTTTTT.

The table lists this clonotype with a few counts. V gene TRBV20-1 combines with J gene TRBJ2-1; 8 bases are a match to TRBD2. Per the germline V gene, CDR1 is DFQATT and CDR2 is SNEGSKA (reference sequence). The CDR3 runs 18 residues. V was pared by 0 bases and J by 3 bases, with 13 bases of the junction left unmatched. CDR3 bases: TGCAGTGCTAGAGAGGGCGGGGGGTTGTTTAATAGCTACAATGAGCAGTTCTTC. Amino acid sequence: CSAREGGGLFNSYNEQFF.

This CDR3 reads CSAITGVYGYTF. The DNA of the CDR3 is TGCAGCGCAATTACAGGGGTCTATGGCTACACCTTC. This chain connects TRBV29-1 to TRBJ1-2; TRBD1 aligns across 7 bases. The CDR3 extends over 12 amino acids. Germline V lookup: CDR1 SQVTM, CDR2 ANQGSEA. V lost 7 bases, J lost 4 bases, and 6 bases stayed unmatched.

The chain combines TRBV12-3 or TRBV12-4 with TRBJ1-5; D call uncertain. CDR3 length: 13 residues. Trimming took off 5 bases at V and 3 bases at J, with 8 bases between the two ends. The CDR3 DNA sequence: TGTGCCAGCAGTGTGACCTTCAATCAGCCCCAGCATTTT. Encoded protein: CASSVTFNQPQHF.

This clonotype was counted a few times. This chain connects TRBV10-3 to TRBJ2-3; 9 bases map to TRBD2. Germline trimming cut 6 bases from V and 3 bases from J; bases unmatched to any gene: 10. Germline CDR1 is ENHRY and CDR2 is SYGVKD. The CDR3 spans 16 residues. In DNA, the CDR3 is TGTGCCATCAGCAAGGGCCTAGCGGGGTTGACAGATACGCAGTATTTT. Translated: CAISKGLAGLTDTQYF.

Only a few counts were recorded for this clonotype. The rearrangement uses TRBV6-4 and TRBJ1-1, with D uncertain. The germline CDR1 and CDR2 sequences are MRHNA and SNTAGT. The CDR3 runs to 13 residues. The ends were cut back, 9 bases at V and 0 bases at J, with 11 bases in the middle. CDR3 region: CASATEMNTEAFF. DNA for the CDR3: TGTGCCAGTGCGACCGAAATGAACACTGAAGCTTTCTTT.

The rearrangement links TRBV7-2 to TRBJ1-6, with unresolved D. The CDR3 has 15 residues. The germline V and J ends were trimmed by 10 bases and 0 bases, with 13 bases remaining between them. Germline CDR1 SGHTA, CDR2 FQGNSA. CDR3: CAIRRESSYNSPLHF. CDR3 in DNA: TGTGCCATAAGACGGGAGAGCTCCTATAATTCACCCCTCCACTTT. Using reference TRBV7-2 and TRBJ1-6 for the parts outside the CDR3, the full variable domain is GAGVSQSPSNKVTEKGKDVELRCDPISGHTALYWYRQSLGQGLEFLIYFQGNSAPDKSGLPSDRFSAERTGGSVSTLTIQRTQQEDSAVYLCAIRRESSYNSPLHFGNGTRLTVT.

The chain has TRBV21-1 and TRBJ2-2. TRBV21-1 is a pseudogene locus. CDR3 length equals 16 residues. The CDR3 nucleotides read TGTGCCAGCAGCATGATCGGACGGTCGAACACCGGGGAGCTGTTTTTT. This translates into CASSMIGRSNTGELFF.

J is TRBJ2-4 and V is TRBV6-6, with D unclear. The V end lost 2 bases, the J end lost 5 bases, and 16 bases lay between the germline ends. Germline lookup yields CDR1 MNHNY and CDR2 SVGAGI (reference sequence). The CDR3 loop spans 16 amino acids. The CDR3 is CASSYPDAETQNIQYF. CDR3 DNA sequence: TGTGCCAGCAGTTACCCGGACGCGGAGACCCAAAACATTCAGTACTTC.

The chain employs TRBV3-1 and TRBJ2-7; D is unresolved. V shed 0 bases and J shed 4 bases, with 10 bases lying between them. The CDR3 is 14 amino acids. From germline, CDR1 is LGHDT and CDR2 YNNKEL (reference sequence). The CDR3 protein is CASSQDFSGYEQYF. CDR3 in DNA: TGTGCCAGCAGCCAAGATTTCTCGGGTTACGAGCAGTACTTC.

CDR3 protein: CSARGGHYYNSPLHF. In DNA, the CDR3 is TGCAGTGCTAGAGGGGGGCACTACTATAATTCACCCCTCCACTTT. The chain is built from TRBV20-1 and TRBJ1-6, with D perhaps TRBD1 (6 bases). CDR3 length equals 15 residues. The V end lost 1 base, the J end lost 3 bases, and 10 bases lay between the germline ends. Germline values: CDR1 DFQATT, CDR2 SNEGSKA (reference sequence).

This clonotype was counted a few times. This chain uses TRBV4-1 with TRBJ2-1; 9 positions match TRBD1. Germline values: CDR1 MGHRA, CDR2 YSYEKL. This CDR3 has 16 amino acids. J gave up 6 bases and V 6 bases, and 12 bases lay outside the gene matches. CDR3 bases: TGCGCCAGCAGAACTCCGGGGACAGGGAGGGTCAATGAGCAGTTCTTC. This codes for CASRTPGTGRVNEQFF.

This chain uses TRBV20-1 with TRBJ2-2; D might be TRBD2 (7 bases). Looked up from germline, CDR1 is DFQATT and CDR2 is SNEGSKA (reference sequence). V was cut by 0 bases and J by 7 bases, with 12 bases left in between. This CDR3 has 14 residues. CDR3 sequence reads: CSARDRGAGGELFF. For the CDR3, the DNA is TGCAGTGCTAGAGATCGGGGGGCAGGCGGGGAGCTGTTTTTT.

The chain has TRBV15 and TRBJ2-3; 9 nucleotides align to TRBD1. Trimming removed 8 bases from V and 5 bases from J; junction bases left unmatched: 14. From germline, CDR1 is LNHNV and CDR2 YYDKDF (reference sequence). CDR3 length: 16 residues. CDR3 bases: TGTGCCACCGGCTGGATCGGGACAGGGTTCGGAGATACGCAGTATTTT. Its protein product is CATGWIGTGFGDTQYF.

The rearrangement links TRBV5-5 to TRBJ2-3; 12 nucleotides align to TRBD2. There are 17 residues in the CDR3. Germline loops: CDR1 SGHKS, CDR2 YYEKEE (reference sequence). J lost 2 bases, V lost 4 bases, and 8 bases had no gene match. CDR3 protein: CASSDSTSGGTTDTQYF. The CDR3 bases are TGTGCCAGCAGCGACTCGACTAGCGGGGGCACCACAGATACGCAGTATTTT.